This T cell receptor (beta chain) was sequenced during a study of monozygotic twins with inflammatory bowel disease. About this clonotype: The antigen remains undetermined.

The germline V gene encodes CDR1 SGHTA and CDR2 FQGNSA. This CDR3 is built from 14 residues. A 6-nucleotide sample barcode was carried by the UMIs, which template switching added. TCRdb re-called the 5' RACE reads and catalogs CDR3 proteins one per entry, DNA excluded. This sample's table reports 200,000 to 250,000 distinct CDR3 sequences. The study's findings and limits: Patient repertoires may have gained variability from differing immunosuppressive treatments.

The source of this sequence is a human donor with ulcerative colitis or Crohn's disease, or a healthy co-twin of an affected twin (not recorded which). This chain uses TRBV7-2 with TRBJ2-3. The specimen sequenced was blood. The CDR3 region is CASSFSGDTDTQYF. Looking up the rest from reference TRBV7-2 and TRBJ2-3 gives the full variable domain: GAGVSQSPSNKVTEKGKDVELRCDPISGHTALYWYRQSLGQGLEFLIYFQGNSAPDKSGLPSDRFSAERTGGSVSTLTIQRTQQEDSAVYLCASSFSGDTDTQYFGPGTRLTVL.